The 29 T cell receptor beta chains below were found in one sample sequenced in a study of early T cells in non-severe SARS-CoV-2 infection. TCRdb re-called the 5' RACE reads with MiXCR, one entry per CDR3 protein. Of tens of thousands of distinct CDR3 sequences detected, over 4.5% appear once; the ten largest clones hold approximately 5%. The sequencing input was whole blood. The receptor set was obtained from an adult who was a healthcare worker with PCR-confirmed SARS-CoV-2 infection or an uninfected control (not recorded which).

This clonotype has only a few counts. The J gene is TRBJ2-1, the V gene TRBV5-4; possibly TRBD1 or TRBD2 for D (5 bases each). The CDR3 runs 15 residues. The V end lost 2 bases, the J end lost 3 bases, and 12 bases lay between the germline ends. The germline V gene has CDR1 SGHNT and CDR2 YYREEE (reference sequence). The CDR3 nucleotides are TGTGCCAGCAGCTTTCGTAGTGGGGGCTACAATGAGCAGTTCTTC. Its protein product is CASSFRSGGYNEQFF.

This clonotype was seen repeatedly, ten times or more. This rearrangement joins TRBV12-3 or TRBV12-4 to TRBJ1-3; D ambiguous. The ends were cut back, 3 bases at V and 6 bases at J, with 3 bases in the middle. This CDR3 is 11 amino acids long. The CDR3 sequence: CASSLANTIYF. The CDR3 DNA follows: TGTGCCAGCAGTTTGGCAAACACCATATATTTT.

A few counts support this clonotype. V gene TRBV9 combines with J gene TRBJ2-2; no definite D call. The germline gives CDR1 SGDLS, CDR2 YYNGEE. Trimming pared 0 bases from V and 6 bases from J, leaving 6 bases between. The CDR3 extends over 13 amino acids. The CDR3: CASSVGGPGELFF. DNA of the CDR3: TGTGCCAGCAGCGTAGGAGGCCCCGGGGAGCTGTTTTTT.

In its sample, this clonotype was seen many times. The chain joins TRBV20-1 to TRBJ1-1, with a weak D call TRBD1 (5 bases). In germline, CDR1 is DFQATT, CDR2 SNEGSKA (reference sequence). Trimming took 4 bases from V and 3 from J, leaving 15 bases between them. The CDR3 is 14 residues long. CDR3 sequence: CSATPPGIYTEAFF. CDR3 nucleotides: TGCAGTGCTACCCCGCCAGGGATCTACACTGAAGCTTTCTTT.

This clonotype was picked up many times. J is TRBJ2-7 and V is TRBV5-1; no clear D. Per the germline V gene, CDR1 is SGHRS and CDR2 is YFSETQ. The CDR3 has 13 amino acids. V was trimmed by 0 bases and J by 2 bases, leaving 6 bases between them. CDR3 sequence (DNA): TGCGCCAGCAGCTTGGACGGAACCTACGAGCAGTACTTC. As protein: CASSLDGTYEQYF.

The chain couples TRBV20-1 to TRBJ1-2; 7 bases map to TRBD1. Germline-derived CDR1 and CDR2 are DFQATT and SNEGSKA (reference sequence). The junction had 9 bases not matched to a gene; V was cut back by 3 bases and J by 5 bases. The CDR3 runs 14 residues. The CDR3 sequence is CSASYRGPEYGYTF. CDR3 coding DNA: TGCAGTGCTAGCTACAGGGGTCCCGAGTATGGCTACACCTTC.

This clonotype has ten or more counts. The CDR3 DNA reads TGTGCCAGCAGCTTAGCGGACTCCTACAATGAGCAGTTCTTC. It yields the protein CASSLADSYNEQFF. The V call is TRBV7-2, the J call TRBJ2-1; D is unresolved. Germline CDR1 and CDR2: SGHTA and FQGNSA. This CDR3 has 14 amino acids. The V end lost 0 bases, the J end lost 0 bases, and 3 bases lay between the germline ends.

The chain employs TRBV30 and TRBJ2-7; D call uncertain. The CDR3 runs to 13 residues. V was pared by 3 bases and J by 3 bases, with 12 bases between. Germline-derived CDR1 and CDR2 are GTSNPN and SVGIG (reference sequence). CDR3 protein: CAWRGPNGYEQYF. The CDR3 DNA is TGTGCCTGGAGAGGGCCTAACGGCTACGAGCAGTACTTC.

This clonotype was counted only a few times. V and J are TRBV19 and TRBJ2-7; 8 bases fit TRBD1. The CDR3 has 13 amino acids. CDR1 and CDR2 (germline): LNHDA, SQIVND (reference sequence). V was clipped by 7 bases and J by 2 bases; unmatched bases: 4. The CDR3 bases are TGTGCCAGTAAGGGGACAGGAGCCTACGAGCAGTACTTC. This codes for CASKGTGAYEQYF.

This clonotype was observed many times. This rearrangement joins TRBV7-2 to TRBJ2-3; D might be TRBD1 or TRBD2, each matching 5 bases. V dropped 5 bases and J dropped 6 bases, with 12 bases sitting between them. The germline CDR1 and CDR2 sequences are SGHTA and FQGNSA. This CDR3 is 13 amino acids long. The CDR3 coding sequence is TGTGCCAGCAGCACCGACTGGGGGGATACGCAGTATTTT. Its translation is CASSTDWGDTQYF.

This clonotype has more than one count but fewer than ten. The chain employs TRBV20-1 and TRBJ2-7; the match to TRBD1 covers 12 bases. Germline loops: CDR1 DFQATT, CDR2 SNEGSKA (reference sequence). This CDR3 is built from 16 residues. V lost 0 bases to trimming and J lost 4 bases; unmatched junction nucleotides: 7. The CDR3 is CSARDPGTGGGYEQYF. As DNA, the CDR3 is TGCAGTGCTAGAGATCCCGGGACAGGGGGCGGGTACGAGCAGTACTTC.

This clonotype was picked up many times. The J gene is TRBJ1-5, the V gene TRBV19; the match to TRBD1 covers 7 bases. The CDR3 loop spans 16 amino acids. V gave up 3 bases and J gave up 4 bases; unmatched junction bases: 9. CDR1 and CDR2 (germline): LNHDA, SQIVND (reference sequence). CDR3 sequence (DNA): TGTGCCAGTAGTATTGGGGCCTGGGACAGAAATCAGCCCCAGCATTTT. It yields the protein CASSIGAWDRNQPQHF. Together with reference TRBV19 and TRBJ1-5, the CDR3 gives the full variable domain: DGGITQSPKYLFRKEGQNVTLSCEQNLNHDAMYWYRQDPGQGLRLIYYSQIVNDFQKGDIAEGYSVSREKKESFPLTVTSAQKNPTAFYLCASSIGAWDRNQPQHFGDGTRLSIL.

This clonotype was recorded many times. The chain has TRBV18 and TRBJ2-1; a weak D match, TRBD2 (6 bases). Per germline, CDR1 KGHSH and CDR2 LQKENI. V lost 3 bases and J lost 1, with 10 bases in between. This CDR3 has 15 amino acids. CDR3 in amino acids: CASSPGTGSYNEQFF. CDR3 sequence (DNA): TGTGCCAGCTCACCGGGGACTGGGTCCTACAATGAGCAGTTCTTC.

This clonotype was seen many times. This chain uses TRBV5-8 with TRBJ2-7; the match to TRBD1 covers 7 bases. J gave up 3 bases and V 4 bases, and 4 bases lay outside the gene matches. The CDR3 runs 13 residues. Germline CDR1 and CDR2: SGHTS and YDEGEE. As DNA, the CDR3 is TGTGCCAGCAGCGCATGGGACAGCTACGAGCAGTACTTC. The encoded protein is CASSAWDSYEQYF.

This clonotype was observed many times. This chain uses TRBV14 with TRBJ1-1; a possible D gene is TRBD1 (6 bases). V was pared by 8 bases and J by 0 bases, with 10 bases between. Germline CDR1 SGHDN, CDR2 FVKESK. The CDR3 spans 13 residues. The CDR3 is CASGQSVNTEAFF. The CDR3 coding sequence is TGTGCCAGCGGACAGTCAGTGAACACTGAAGCTTTCTTT.

This clonotype turned up a few times. The CDR3 protein is CASSAMTGDTDTQYF. In DNA, the CDR3 is TGCGCCAGCAGCGCTATGACAGGGGACACAGATACGCAGTATTTT. J is TRBJ2-3 and V is TRBV5-1, with 8 bases that match TRBD1. CDR1 is SGHRS and CDR2 is YFSETQ in the germline V gene. The CDR3 contains 15 residues. V dropped 4 bases and J dropped 2; count of bases not matched to a gene: 6.

This clonotype was recorded many times. The chain combines TRBV11-2 with TRBJ2-1; D is possibly TRBD2 (5 bases). The CDR3 loop spans 11 amino acids. The V and J ends lost 4 bases and 8 bases respectively, with 6 bases between them. Germline loops: CDR1 SGHAT, CDR2 FQNNGV. CDR3 residues: CASSSADEQFF. The CDR3 coding sequence is TGTGCCAGCAGCTCAGCGGATGAGCAGTTCTTC.

Many counts were recorded for this clonotype. This chain uses TRBV7-2 with TRBJ1-1; possibly TRBD1 for D (5 bases). The CDR3 sequence is 14 residues long. Germline V gene lookup returns CDR1 SGHTA and CDR2 FQGNSA. V gave up 1 base and J gave up 1 base, with 7 bases separating them. CDR3 sequence: CASSLVTGNTEAFF. The CDR3 region has the DNA TGTGCCAGCAGCTTAGTAACAGGGAACACTGAAGCTTTCTTT.

There are many counts of this clonotype. The V gene is TRBV7-3, the J gene TRBJ1-1, with D maybe TRBD1 (5 bases). CDR3 length: 13 amino acids. CDR1 is SGHTA and CDR2 is FQGTGA in the germline V gene. The ends were cut back, 4 bases at V and 1 base at J, with 7 bases in the middle. The CDR3 sequence is CASSSQGNTEAFF. The CDR3 DNA reads TGTGCCAGCAGCTCCCAGGGGAACACTGAAGCTTTCTTT.

The gene calls are TRBV20-1 and TRBJ2-1, with D tentatively TRBD2 (7 bases). Germline V CDR1 and CDR2: DFQATT, SNEGSKA (reference sequence). The CDR3 spans 14 residues. Trimming removed 7 bases at V and 1 base at J, with 14 bases between. The CDR3 coding sequence is TGCAGTGTCTGGGGGGGGCTATCCTACAATGAGCAGTTCTTC. Protein product: CSVWGGLSYNEQFF.

There are many counts of this clonotype. The rearrangement joins TRBV12-3 or TRBV12-4 to TRBJ1-6, with D perhaps matching TRBD1 (5 bases). V dropped 6 bases and J dropped 6 bases, with 9 bases sitting between them. The CDR3 loop spans 13 amino acids. CDR3 DNA sequence: TGTGCCAGCAGGTCGACAGCTAATTCACCCCTCCACTTT. Protein product: CASRSTANSPLHF.

In this sample, this clonotype turned up many times. This chain connects TRBV7-9 to TRBJ2-5, with TRBD2 matching 7 bases. From germline, CDR1 is SEHNR and CDR2 FQNEAQ (reference sequence). The CDR3 is 17 residues long. V was clipped by 3 bases and J by 1 base; unmatched bases: 11. The CDR3 sequence: CASSFPGSSGVQETQYF. For the CDR3, the DNA is TGTGCCAGCAGCTTTCCTGGATCTAGCGGAGTCCAAGAGACCCAGTACTTC.

This clonotype was seen at least ten times. The chain joins TRBV29-1 to TRBJ1-2; D is uncertain. CDR1 is SQVTM and CDR2 is ANQGSEA in the germline V gene. The CDR3 extends over 13 amino acids. V was pared by 4 bases and J by 0 bases, with 9 bases between. CDR3 nucleotides: TGCAGCGTTGTATCAAAATCTAACTATGGCTACACCTTC. Protein product: CSVVSKSNYGYTF. The full variable domain, rest sourced from reference TRBV29-1 and TRBJ1-2, is SAVISQKPSRDICQRGTSLTIQCQVDSQVTMMFWYRQQPGQSLTLIATANQGSEATYESGFVIDKFPISRPNLTFSTLTVSNMSPEDSSIYLCSVVSKSNYGYTFGSGTRLTVV.

This clonotype was seen ten or more times. This rearrangement joins TRBV12-3 or TRBV12-4 to TRBJ2-1; the match to TRBD2 covers 8 bases. After removal of 3 bases from V and 9 bases from J, the junction contained 4 bases not matched to a gene. This CDR3 region has 13 residues. For the CDR3, the DNA is TGTGCCAGCAGTTTGTCCGGGAGGGTTGAGCAGTTCTTC. It is translated as CASSLSGRVEQFF.

In this sample, this clonotype turned up many times. The DNA for the CDR3 is TGTGCCAGCAGTTACTCCCGAGGCGCGTGGAACACCGGGGAGCTGTTTTTT. Its protein product is CASSYSRGAWNTGELFF. The rearrangement links TRBV6-2 or TRBV6-3 to TRBJ2-2; no definite D call. V shed 0 bases and J shed 1 base, with 12 bases lying between them. The germline gives CDR1 MNHEY, CDR2 SVGEGT. The CDR3 runs to 17 residues.

This rearrangement joins TRBV13 to TRBJ2-7; 8 nucleotides agree with TRBD2. The V gene's germline CDR1 is PRHDT and CDR2 FYEKMQ (reference sequence). J was trimmed by 3 bases and V by 8 bases; bases with no gene match: 6. The CDR3 is 13 residues long. CDR3 sequence reads: CASGILAVYEQYF. In DNA form, the CDR3 reads TGTGCCAGCGGGATACTAGCGGTCTACGAGCAGTACTTC.

In its sample, this clonotype was seen a few times. DNA for the CDR3: TGTGCCAGTAGTATTAACCAGGGAATTTCAGAAGCTTTCTTT. Its protein product is CASSINQGISEAFF. The rearrangement joins TRBV19 to TRBJ1-1; maybe TRBD1 (5 bases). The V and J ends lost 3 bases and 8 bases respectively, with 16 bases between them. Looked up from germline, CDR1 is LNHDA and CDR2 is SQIVND (reference sequence). The CDR3 is made up of 14 amino acids.

This clonotype has at least ten counts. This rearrangement joins TRBV10-2 to TRBJ2-3; 9 bases fit TRBD2. Germline V CDR1 and CDR2: WSHSY, SAAADI. The V and J ends lost 4 bases and 5 bases, in that order; junction bases with no gene match: 10. This CDR3 spans 16 amino acids. The CDR3 coding sequence is TGCGCCAGCAGTGCCCGGACTAGCGCTACCGGAGATACGCAGTATTTT. Translating it yields CASSARTSATGDTQYF.

Many counts were recorded for this clonotype. The rearrangement uses TRBV19 and TRBJ1-2, with 7 bases matching TRBD1. The CDR3 sequence is 12 residues long. Germline CDR1 reads LNHDA; CDR2 reads SQIVND (reference sequence). After removal of 5 bases from V and 5 bases from J, the junction contained 2 bases not matched to a gene. CDR3 DNA: TGTGCCAGTAGTTCGACAGGGTATGGCTACACCTTC. Amino acids: CASSSTGYGYTF.